Listed below are T cell receptor beta chains from one sample, sequenced in a study of regulatory T cells in long-lasting Graves disease. TCRdb passed the multiplex PCR reads through MiXCR, listing each CDR3 protein once. The table includes fewer than 600,000 distinct CDR3 sequences, 20% to 25% detected once. The starting material was peripheral blood mononuclear cells (PBMCs), obtained when the disease was refractory, from a patient treated with antithyroid drugs. These receptors came from a female donor with Graves disease. Each CDR3 is given with its conserved first and last residue. D genes are given only for firm matches. Not all rows give a size; the values are once, few, many and, for expanded clones, a class.

D | J | length | size | V | DNA | CDR3
TRBD2 | TRBJ2-3 | 20 | . | TRBV12-3/TRBV12-4 | TGTGCCAGCAGTTCCCCTCCGGGGCTAGCGGGAGGACCATTCACAGATACGCAGTATTTT | CASSSPPGLAGGPFTDTQYF
. | TRBJ1-2 | 11 | many | TRBV24-1 | TGTGCCACCTCGGACAGAAATGGCTACACCTTC | CATSDRNGYTF
. | TRBJ2-3 | 13 | few | TRBV7-9 | TGTGCCAGCAGTAAGGGAAGCACAGATACGCAGTATTTT | CASSKGSTDTQYF
. | TRBJ2-5 | 11 | many | TRBV7-2 | TGTGCCAGCAGCTTAAAAGAGACCCAGTACTTC | CASSLKETQYF
. | TRBJ2-5 | 15 | . | TRBV20-1 | TGCAGTGCTAGGCCTCTAAAGGGGGGCCTAGAGACCCAGTACTTC | CSARPLKGGLETQYF
TRBD1 | TRBJ2-7 | 16 | many | TRBV28 | TGTGCCAGCAGTTCCCGAAGGTGGGACAGCTCCTACGAGCAGTACTTC | CASSSRRWDSSYEQYF
. | TRBJ2-5 | 12 | many | TRBV6-2/TRBV6-3 | TGTGCCAGCAGTTGGATCGGGGAGACCCAGTACTTC | CASSWIGETQYF
TRBD1 | TRBJ1-1 | 16 | many | TRBV2 | TGTGCCAGCAGATTCGCAGGGGGTCGTCGGAGCACTGAAGCTTTCTTT | CASRFAGGRRSTEAFF
TRBD1 | TRBJ1-1 | 14 | many | TRBV11-2 | TGTGCCAGCGGGAACAGGGGGCTGAACACTGAAGCTTTCTTT | CASGNRGLNTEAFF
. | TRBJ1-1 | 13 | many | TRBV6-1 | TGTGCCAGCAGGAGTGGGCTAGGCACTGAAGCTTTCTTT | CASRSGLGTEAFF
. | TRBJ2-1 | 12 | few | TRBV6-2/TRBV6-3 | TGTGCCAGCAGTTACTCTTTCCGTGAGCAGTTCTTC | CASSYSFREQFF
TRBD1 | TRBJ2-7 | 18 | many | TRBV2 | TGTGCCAGCAGCGACGGGACAGGGGGCGGACTGCGCACCTACGAGCAGTACTTC | CASSDGTGGGLRTYEQYF
. | TRBJ1-6 | 14 | . | TRBV7-3 | TGTGCCAGCAGCTTGGATCACGGAGGTTCACCCCTCCACTTT | CASSLDHGGSPLHF
. | TRBJ1-4 | 14 | . | TRBV6-2/TRBV6-3 | TGTGCCAGCAGTTACGGACGGAGTAATGAAAAACTGTTTTTT | CASSYGRSNEKLFF
TRBD2 | TRBJ2-5 | 17 | many | TRBV12-3/TRBV12-4 | TGTGCCAGCAGCCTCCCGGGGACTAGCGGGCCCTGGGGGACCCAGTACTTC | CASSLPGTSGPWGTQYF
. | TRBJ2-3 | 15 | . | TRBV28 | TGTGCCAGCAGTGAGTCAGGGTGGTTAACAGATACGCAGTATTTT | CASSESGWLTDTQYF
TRBD1 | TRBJ2-4 | 18 | many | TRBV11-2 | TGTGCCAGCAGCTTGGGGACAGGGGGCTTTTTAGCCAAAAACATTCAGTACTTC | CASSLGTGGFLAKNIQYF
. | TRBJ1-4 | 14 | . | TRBV6-1 | TGTGCCAACAGCTCAGACGGAACTAATGAAAAACTGTTTTTT | CANSSDGTNEKLFF
TRBD1 | TRBJ1-1 | 15 | . | TRBV28 | TGTGCCAGCAGCCTCTCAATAACAGGGGGCACTGAAGCTTTCTTT | CASSLSITGGTEAFF
. | TRBJ2-5 | 13 | many | TRBV30 | TGTGCCTGGAGTCGGCTAGCGCAAGAGACCCAGTACTTC | CAWSRLAQETQYF
. | TRBJ2-5 | 14 | many | TRBV28 | TGTGCCAGCATTAGGGATCCGGTGGATGAGACCCAGTACTTC | CASIRDPVDETQYF
. | TRBJ1-2 | 14 | many | TRBV11-3 | TGTGCCAGCAGCCAATGGGACGCTAACTATGGCTACACCTTC | CASSQWDANYGYTF
. | TRBJ1-5 | 15 | . | TRBV10-3 | TGTGCCATCAGTAAGTCGTCAAGGGGCAATCAGCCCCAGCATTTT | CAISKSSRGNQPQHF
TRBD2 | TRBJ2-5 | 17 | many | TRBV12-3/TRBV12-4 | TGTGCCAGCAGTTTAGGAGGACTAGCGGGATTCCAAGAGACCCAGTACTTC | CASSLGGLAGFQETQYF
. | TRBJ2-5 | 11 | . | TRBV30 | TGTGCCTGGAGTGGAGGAGAGGGACAGTACTTC | CAWSGGEGQYF
. | TRBJ2-7 | 16 | many | TRBV11-1 | TGTGCCAGCAGCCCCAGATGGGGGGACAGCTCCTACGAGCAGTACTTC | CASSPRWGDSSYEQYF
. | TRBJ1-4 | 13 | many | TRBV13 | TGTGCCAGCAGCTTCTCAGGGATTGAAAAACTGTTTTTT | CASSFSGIEKLFF
. | TRBJ2-7 | 18 | . | TRBV20-1 | TGCAGTGCTACCCGGGGGGTGGACAGACCTCCCTCCTTCTACGAGCAGTACTTC | CSATRGVDRPPSFYEQYF
TRBD1 | TRBJ2-5 | 14 | many | TRBV28 | TGTGCCAGCAGTGACGGGGACAGGGAAGAGACCCAGTACTTC | CASSDGDREETQYF
. | TRBJ2-6 | 13 | many | TRBV28 | TGTGCCAGCAGCCCCCATACGACCAACGTCCTGACTTTC | CASSPHTTNVLTF
. | TRBJ1-4 | 19 | few | TRBV20-1 | TGCAGTGCTAGACAGACGGGGGATGCAGTCGTCACAACTAATGAAAAACTGTTTTTT | CSARQTGDAVVTTNEKLFF
TRBD2 | TRBJ2-3 | 15 | . | TRBV7-2 | TGTGCCAGCAGCCATAGCGGGACCAGCACAGATACGCAGTATTTT | CASSHSGTSTDTQYF
. | TRBJ2-7 | 13 | many | TRBV27 | TGTGCCAGCAGTCCATCTAGCTCCTACGAGCAGTACTTC | CASSPSSSYEQYF
. | TRBJ1-1 | 14 | many | TRBV6-1 | TGTGCCAGCAGTGAAGTTGAGGCGAACACTGAAGCTTTCTTT | CASSEVEANTEAFF
. | TRBJ2-5 | 15 | . | TRBV28 | TGTGCCAGCAGTGTACAGGGAGTGGTAGGGGAGACCCAGTACTTC | CASSVQGVVGETQYF
. | TRBJ2-7 | 14 | many | TRBV2 | TGTGCCAGCAAAGCCAGGGGTCTTTTTAGCGAGCAGTACTTC | CASKARGLFSEQYF
TRBD2 | TRBJ2-7 | 14 | few | TRBV6-4 | TGTGCCAGCAGTGAGGGTCCCGGGACTAGCGGGAAGTACTTC | CASSEGPGTSGKYF
. | TRBJ1-2 | 13 | . | TRBV7-9 | TGTGCCAGCAGCGGGGCGGTGGTCGATGGCTACACCTTC | CASSGAVVDGYTF
. | TRBJ2-7 | 14 | many | TRBV6-5 | TGTGCCAGCAGTTACTCGCACAGCGCCTACGAGCAGTACTTC | CASSYSHSAYEQYF
. | TRBJ2-7 | 15 | . | TRBV6-2/TRBV6-3 | TGTGCCAGCAGGTACAGGGCGCTGAGGATTTACGAGCAGTACTTC | CASRYRALRIYEQYF
. | TRBJ1-6 | 12 | . | TRBV18 | TGTGCCAGCTCACGGGACCCTTCAGCCCTCCACTTT | CASSRDPSALHF
. | TRBJ2-1 | 15 | many | TRBV12-3/TRBV12-4 | TGTGCCAGCAGAAGATCTCAGGGGCCCTACAATGAGCAGTTCTTC | CASRRSQGPYNEQFF
TRBD1 | TRBJ1-2 | 11 | many | TRBV28 | TGTGCCAGCGGGACAGGGAGTAGCTACACCTTC | CASGTGSSYTF
TRBD1 | TRBJ1-1 | 15 | . | TRBV12-3/TRBV12-4 | TGTGCCAGCAGGGTAACAGGGGGGGTGAACACTGAAGCTTTCTTT | CASRVTGGVNTEAFF
. | TRBJ1-1 | 13 | . | TRBV6-2/TRBV6-3 | TGTGCCAGCAGGTCGTACATGAACACTGAAGCTTTCTTT | CASRSYMNTEAFF
. | TRBJ2-7 | 13 | many | TRBV28 | TGTGCCAGCAGTTTAACCTTATATGGCGAGCAGTACTTC | CASSLTLYGEQYF
. | TRBJ2-1 | 13 | many | TRBV7-3 | TGTGCCAGCAGCTTAAGGCGCTCCAATGAGCAGTTCTTC | CASSLRRSNEQFF
. | TRBJ2-7 | 14 | many | TRBV28 | TGTGCCAGCACTTTAGGACGGGGTTCCTACGAGCAGTACTTC | CASTLGRGSYEQYF
. | TRBJ2-5 | 15 | few | TRBV3-1 | TGTGCCAGCAGCCAAACGGGACTCCCGGGGGAGACCCAGTACTTC | CASSQTGLPGETQYF
. | TRBJ2-7 | 17 | . | TRBV7-9 | TGTGCCAGCAGCTCCTACGGGCTCTTCGGAATCCCCTACGAGCAGTACTTC | CASSSYGLFGIPYEQYF
. | TRBJ1-2 | 14 | many | TRBV2 | TGTGCCAGCAGTGTATCACAGGGAAACTATGGCTACACCTTC | CASSVSQGNYGYTF
TRBD1 | TRBJ1-5 | 16 | many | TRBV28 | TGTGCCAGCACCATTACGGGACAGGGCTCAAATCAGCCCCAGCATTTT | CASTITGQGSNQPQHF